This T cell receptor (beta chain) stems from a study of T cells after yellow fever vaccination. Study-level findings and limits: Post-booster repertoires contained most primary-vaccination clones again (96% CD4, approximately 86% CD8).

Conversion of TCR transcripts into cDNA relied on 5'RACE template switching, which added a universal primer site and UMIs. TCRdb redid the calling of the 5' RACE reads with MiXCR, one entry per CDR3 protein. This table has about 630,000 distinct CDR3 sequences, 12% appearing once. CDR3 size: 17 residues. V dropped 4 bases and J dropped 2 bases, with 21 bases sitting between them. The germline gives CDR1 SGHVS, CDR2 FNYEAQ. Comments on this clonotype: Its target is not known.

The receptor comes from a man aged 25 to 45 who received the YFV17D yellow fever vaccine. This sample comprised PBMCs, obtained on the day of the yellow fever booster vaccination. This chain joins TRBV7-6 and TRBJ2-7; D is perhaps TRBD1 (6 bases). CDR3 DNA sequence: TGTGCCAGCAGCTCCGCTATTAGAACAACAGGGACCTACGAGCAGTACTTC. Amino acid sequence: CASSSAIRTTGTYEQYF.